Below, 30 T cell receptor beta chains from the same sample are listed, as sequenced in a study of cytomegalovirus exposure and HLA in healthy donors. PCR primers comprised 60 Vbeta and 13 Jbeta primers. The data were produced by immunoSEQ multiplex PCR, yet TCRdb's version contains in-frame clones alone and is incomplete. Its listing shows roughly 80,000 clones. The sequencing input was PBMCs. These receptors originate from a girl aged 5-17 years in good health and CMV-seropositive.

The CDR3 loop reads CASSEVDSYEQYF. CDR3 nucleotides: TGTGCCAGCAGTGAAGTGGACAGCTACGAGCAGTACTTC. The chain joins TRBV6-1 to TRBJ2-7; the D gene is possibly TRBD1 (6 bases). Germline CDR1 reads MNHNS; CDR2 reads SASEGT. CDR3 length: 13 residues. Trimming took off 1 base at V and 3 bases at J, with 7 bases between the two ends.

This chain uses TRBV6-5 with TRBJ1-2; 7 nucleotides line up with TRBD1. The germline gives CDR1 MNHEY, CDR2 SVGAGI. The CDR3 runs 14 residues. The V and J ends lost 6 bases and 6 bases, in that order; junction bases with no gene match: 10. The CDR3 is CASRTRAGGDGYTF. CDR3 nucleotides: TGTGCCAGCAGAACCCGGGCAGGGGGTGATGGCTACACCTTC.

The V call is TRBV5-4, the J call TRBJ1-5; D gene uncertain. The CDR3 loop spans 15 amino acids. Trimming took off 0 bases at V and 2 bases at J, with 9 bases between the two ends. CDR1 is SGHNT, CDR2 YYREEE, per germline (reference sequence). The CDR3 reads CASSLGSIRNQPQHF. CDR3 DNA: TGTGCCAGCAGCTTGGGTAGTATCCGCAATCAGCCCCAGCATTTT. Based on the CDR3 plus reference TRBV5-4 and TRBJ1-5, the full variable domain is ETGVTQSPTHLIKTRGQQVTLRCSSQSGHNTVSWYQQALGQGPQFIFQYYREEENGRGNFPPRFSGLQFPNYSSELNVNALELDDSALYLCASSLGSIRNQPQHFGDGTRLSIL.

The chain recombines TRBV4-1 with TRBJ2-7; 7 positions match TRBD1. J lost 2 bases, V lost 0 bases, and 4 bases had no gene match. This CDR3 spans 15 amino acids. Germline V gene sequence: CDR1 MGHRA, CDR2 YSYEKL. The CDR3 DNA follows: TGCGCCAGCAGCCAAGAATGGCAGGGGGCCTACGAGCAGTACTTC. Its translation: CASSQEWQGAYEQYF.

The rearrangement uses TRBV2 and TRBJ2-7, with D perhaps TRBD1 (6 bases). The CDR3 runs 12 residues. Trimming pared 4 bases from V and 6 bases from J, leaving 10 bases between. CDR1 SNHLY and CDR2 FYNNEI come from the germline V gene. The CDR3 region is CASSAGQSEQYV. The CDR3 bases are TGTGCCAGCAGTGCTGGACAGTCCGAGCAGTACGTC.

This chain joins TRBV9 and TRBJ1-1, with D possibly matching TRBD1 (5 bases). The V gene's germline CDR1 is SGDLS and CDR2 YYNGEE. Trimming took off 5 bases at V and 2 bases at J, with 13 bases between the two ends. The CDR3 has 14 amino acids. CDR3 sequence: CASSSTAQNTEAFF. The CDR3 region has the DNA TGTGCCAGCAGTTCGACAGCACAAAACACTGAAGCTTTCTTT.

The V call is TRBV27, the J call TRBJ2-7, with D hard to call. This CDR3 region has 13 residues. Germline CDR1 is MNHEY and CDR2 is SMNVEV (reference sequence). V lost 0 bases and J lost 3, with 6 bases in between. This CDR3 is CASSLSAGYEQYV. In DNA, the CDR3 is TGTGCCAGCAGTTTATCGGCAGGCTACGAGCAGTACGTC.

The rearrangement joins TRBV5-1 to TRBJ2-1; D may be TRBD1 (5 bases). This CDR3 contains 14 residues. Germline lookup yields CDR1 SGHRS and CDR2 YFSETQ. Trimming cost V 2 bases and J 6 bases, with 12 bases left between them. The CDR3 spells CASSFLGPPNEQFF. As DNA, the CDR3 is TGCGCCAGCAGCTTCCTGGGGCCCCCCAATGAGCAGTTCTTC.

This chain uses TRBV11-2 with TRBJ2-7; TRBD1 matches at 7 bases. This CDR3 has 16 residues. Germline V gene data show CDR1 as SGHAT and CDR2 as FQNNGV. Trimming at V came to 6 bases and at J to 1 base, leaving 12 bases not matched to a gene. CDR3: CASRNTGASMSYEQYV. The CDR3 DNA sequence: TGTGCCAGCAGGAATACAGGGGCGAGTATGTCCTACGAGCAGTACGTC.

The chain links TRBV6-1 to TRBJ2-7; possible D gene TRBD2, 6 bases. The CDR3 totals 14 residues. Per germline, CDR1 MNHNS and CDR2 SASEGT. V dropped 3 bases and J dropped 6 bases, with 15 bases sitting between them. CDR3 coding DNA: TGTGCCAGCAGTGACGCATGGGGGGTTGGCGAGCAGTACGTC. Its protein product is CASSDAWGVGEQYV.

The chain joins TRBV27 to TRBJ2-7, with 12 positions matching TRBD2. The CDR3 extends over 15 amino acids. CDR1 and CDR2 from the germline V gene are MNHEY and SMNVEV (reference sequence). Trimming took 7 bases from V and 3 from J; bases not matched to a gene: 7. CDR3 in amino acids: CASNPTSGGIYEQYF. The DNA of the CDR3 is TGTGCCAGCAACCCAACTAGCGGGGGGATCTACGAGCAGTACTTC.

This chain joins TRBV18 and TRBJ2-1; 8 bases are shared with TRBD2. The V gene end was trimmed by 3 bases and the J gene end by 8 bases; junction bases not matched to a gene: 6. The CDR3 is made up of 14 amino acids. Germline V gene sequence: CDR1 KGHSH, CDR2 LQKENI. CDR3 nucleotides: TGTGCCAGCTCACCTAGCGGGGAGGTCCATGAGCAGTTCTTC. As protein: CASSPSGEVHEQFF.

V and J are TRBV6-1 and TRBJ1-6; D remains ambiguous. The CDR3 extends over 14 amino acids. CDR1 and CDR2 (germline): MNHNS, SASEGT. The V gene lost 5 bases and the J gene lost 9 bases, with 14 bases spanning the gap. The CDR3 is CASSPTPSGSPLHF. CDR3 bases: TGTGCCAGCAGTCCAACGCCGTCCGGTTCACCCCTCCACTTT.

This chain uses TRBV30 with TRBJ1-1, with 7 bases lining up with TRBD1. This CDR3 is built from 14 residues. CDR1 and CDR2 from the germline V gene are GTSNPN and SVGIG (reference sequence). The ends lost 5 bases at V and 4 bases at J; junction bases unmatched: 10. CDR3 residues: CAWATQRGLTEAFF. Here the CDR3 DNA reads TGTGCCTGGGCGACTCAAAGGGGGCTCACTGAAGCTTTCTTT.

The rearrangement joins TRBV30 to TRBJ2-7; the D gene is possibly TRBD1 (5 bases). Trimming removed 0 bases at V and 4 bases at J, with 13 bases between. Looked up from germline, CDR1 is GTSNPN and CDR2 is SVGIG (reference sequence). This CDR3 is 14 amino acids long. The CDR3 DNA follows: TGTGCCTGGAGTGTCGGTTCAGGGTTTTACGAGCAGTACGTC. Protein sequence: CAWSVGSGFYEQYV.

The rearrangement uses TRBV27 and TRBJ2-7; 7 bases agree with TRBD1. The germline gives CDR1 MNHEY, CDR2 SMNVEV (reference sequence). CDR3 length equals 16 residues. V trimming: 0 bases; J trimming: 3 bases; junction bases outside the gene matches: 8. The CDR3, as DNA: TGTGCCAGCAGTTTATCGTCTCTAGGACAGGTCTACGAGCAGTACTTC. Its translation: CASSLSSLGQVYEQYF.

The chain joins TRBV5-6 to TRBJ2-1; TRBD2 agrees at 11 bases. CDR3 length equals 19 residues. From germline, CDR1 is SGHDT and CDR2 YYEEEE. Losses at the gene ends were 4 bases for V and 0 bases for J; bases not matched to a gene: 12. Here the CDR3 reads CASSPVGLAGRGSYNEQFF. The CDR3 bases are TGTGCCAGCAGCCCGGTAGGACTAGCGGGTAGGGGCTCCTACAATGAGCAGTTCTTC.

The V and J genes are TRBV4-2 and TRBJ2-5; the match to TRBD1 covers 9 bases. V was clipped by 0 bases and J by 0 bases; unmatched bases: 14. The CDR3 is 20 amino acids. Germline CDR1 LGHNA, CDR2 YNFKEQ. The CDR3 DNA reads as TGTGCCAGCAGCCAAGATCAGGGGACAGGGAGAGAAATTCACCAAGAGACCCAGTACTTC. Protein: CASSQDQGTGREIHQETQYF.

The chain couples TRBV7-2 to TRBJ2-7; D might be TRBD1 (7 bases). CDR3 length: 14 amino acids. CDR1 and CDR2 (germline): SGHTA, FQGNSA. V lost 3 bases to trimming and J lost 2 bases, with 11 bases between them. The CDR3 nucleotides read TGTGCCAGCAGCTTTGCAGGGGGGACCTACGAGCAGTACTTC. Amino acids: CASSFAGGTYEQYF.

V is TRBV19 and J is TRBJ2-7, with 9 bases identical to TRBD1. The CDR3 is 14 amino acids. Trimming took 10 bases from V and 7 from J; bases not matched to a gene: 14. Germline V gives CDR1 LNHDA, CDR2 SQIVND (reference sequence). CDR3: CATHGGTGIGEQYF. DNA for the CDR3: TGTGCCACCCATGGCGGGACAGGGATAGGGGAGCAGTACTTC.

The chain links TRBV11-2 to TRBJ2-7, with 8 bases that match TRBD1. Trimming took 5 bases from V and 4 from J; bases not matched to a gene: 4. The V gene's germline CDR1 is SGHAT and CDR2 FQNNGV. The CDR3 is made up of 13 amino acids. This chain's CDR3 is CASSTGQGYEQYF. CDR3 in DNA: TGTGCCAGCAGCACTGGACAGGGATACGAGCAGTACTTC.

The chain employs TRBV5-6 and TRBJ2-5, with 11 nucleotides matching TRBD1. CDR3 length: 17 amino acids. Germline trimming cut 0 bases from V and 5 bases from J; bases unmatched to any gene: 9. CDR1 SGHDT and CDR2 YYEEEE come from the germline V gene. The CDR3 region has the DNA TGTGCCAGCAGCTTGGGGCTAGGACAGGGGGCGGGGGAGACCCAGTACTTC. Protein product: CASSLGLGQGAGETQYF.

This chain links TRBV9 with TRBJ2-3, with D uncertain. CDR1 is SGDLS, CDR2 YYNGEE, per germline. The CDR3 spans 14 residues. The V end lost 0 bases, the J end lost 1 base, and 6 bases lay between the germline ends. The CDR3 bases are TGTGCCAGCAGCGTAGATCGGGGCACAGATACGCAGTATTTT. It specifies CASSVDRGTDTQYF.

The rearrangement uses TRBV6-5 and TRBJ1-6; maybe TRBD1 (5 bases). The CDR3 totals 14 residues. The germline V gene has CDR1 MNHEY and CDR2 SVGAGI. Trimming removed 7 bases from V and 4 bases from J, with 11 bases in between. Here the CDR3 reads CASKLGVYNSPLHF. In DNA form, the CDR3 reads TGTGCCAGCAAGTTAGGGGTGTATAATTCACCCCTCCACTTT.

The chain uses TRBV19 and TRBJ2-2; 7 bases fit TRBD2. Per germline, CDR1 LNHDA and CDR2 SQIVND (reference sequence). The V and J ends lost 4 bases and 5 bases, in that order; junction bases with no gene match: 4. The length of the CDR3 is 14 residues. CDR3 residues: CASSSTGGTGELFF. For the CDR3, the DNA is TGTGCCAGTAGTAGTACCGGGGGGACCGGGGAGCTGTTTTTT.

V gene TRBV6-1 combines with J gene TRBJ1-2; no definite D call. The V end lost 3 bases, the J end lost 7 bases, and 9 bases lay between the germline ends. The CDR3 loop spans 12 amino acids. Germline CDR1 reads MNHNS; CDR2 reads SASEGT. The CDR3, as DNA: TGTGCCAGCAGTGAGACAAGCAGTGGCTACACCTTC. Translated, it gives CASSETSSGYTF.

The CDR3 nucleotides read TGCGCCAGCAGCCAAGTAGGAGGAGCGGGGGGGGAAGAGACCCAGTACTTC. Protein product: CASSQVGGAGGEETQYF. The chain is built from TRBV4-3 and TRBJ2-5, with 10 bases identical to TRBD2. V gave up 1 base and J gave up 3 bases; unmatched junction bases: 8. The CDR3 has 17 amino acids. CDR1 LGHNA and CDR2 YSLEER come from the germline V gene.

The chain has TRBV7-9 and TRBJ2-7; 8 bases match TRBD1. Germline values: CDR1 SEHNR, CDR2 FQNEAQ (reference sequence). The length of the CDR3 is 12 residues. After removal of 7 bases from V and 5 bases from J, the junction contained 4 bases not matched to a gene. CDR3: CASTRTGHEQYV. In DNA form, the CDR3 reads TGTGCCAGCACCAGGACAGGGCACGAGCAGTACGTC.

The chain combines TRBV13 with TRBJ1-1; a weak D match, TRBD1 (6 bases). Trimming left V 3 bases short and J 1 base short, with 9 bases between. Germline CDR1 reads PRHDT; CDR2 reads FYEKMQ (reference sequence). The CDR3 covers 14 residues. The CDR3 coding sequence is TGTGCCAGCAGCTTTCTGGACAGGAACACTGAAGCTTTCTTT. It encodes CASSFLDRNTEAFF.

The V and J genes are TRBV27 and TRBJ1-2; D not resolved. The V end lost 2 bases, the J end lost 6 bases, and 10 bases lay between the germline ends. Germline assignment: CDR1 MNHEY and CDR2 SMNVEV (reference sequence). The CDR3 length is 13 residues. Here the CDR3 reads CASSLTHGDGYTF. The CDR3 region has the DNA TGTGCCAGCAGTTTAACTCACGGAGATGGCTACACCTTC.